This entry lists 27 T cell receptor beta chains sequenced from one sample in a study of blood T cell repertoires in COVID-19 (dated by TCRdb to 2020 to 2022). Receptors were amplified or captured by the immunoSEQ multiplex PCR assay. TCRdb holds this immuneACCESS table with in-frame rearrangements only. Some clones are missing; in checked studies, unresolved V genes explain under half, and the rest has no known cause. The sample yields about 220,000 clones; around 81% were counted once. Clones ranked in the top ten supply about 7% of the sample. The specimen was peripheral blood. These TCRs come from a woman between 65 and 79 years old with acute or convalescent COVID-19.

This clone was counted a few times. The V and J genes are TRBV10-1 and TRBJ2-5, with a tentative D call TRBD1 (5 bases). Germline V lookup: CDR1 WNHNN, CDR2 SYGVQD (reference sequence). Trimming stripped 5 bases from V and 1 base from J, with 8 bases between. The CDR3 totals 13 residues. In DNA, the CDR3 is TGCGCCAGCAGTATGCAGGGCCAAGAGACCCAGTACTTC. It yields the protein CASSMQGQETQYF.

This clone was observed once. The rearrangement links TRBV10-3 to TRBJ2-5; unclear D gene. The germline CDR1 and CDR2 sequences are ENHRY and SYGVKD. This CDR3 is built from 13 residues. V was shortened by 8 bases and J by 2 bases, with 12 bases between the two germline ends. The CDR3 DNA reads TGTGCCATCGGGCAGCATAGTCAAGAGACCCAGTACTTC. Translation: CAIGQHSQETQYF.

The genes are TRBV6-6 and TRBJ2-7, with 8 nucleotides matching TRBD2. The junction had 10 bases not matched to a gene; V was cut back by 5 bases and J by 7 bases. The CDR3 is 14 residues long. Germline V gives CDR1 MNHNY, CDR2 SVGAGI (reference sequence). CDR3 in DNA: TGTGCCAGCAGTGCGACTAGCGAGTTGGCGGAGCAGTACTTC. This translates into CASSATSELAEQYF.

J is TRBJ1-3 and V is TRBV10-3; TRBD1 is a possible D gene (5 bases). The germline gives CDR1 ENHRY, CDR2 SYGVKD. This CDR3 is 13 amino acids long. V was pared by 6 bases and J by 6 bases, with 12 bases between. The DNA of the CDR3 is TGTGCCATCAGCGGGGCGGGGGTAAACACCATATATTTT. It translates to CAISGAGVNTIYF.

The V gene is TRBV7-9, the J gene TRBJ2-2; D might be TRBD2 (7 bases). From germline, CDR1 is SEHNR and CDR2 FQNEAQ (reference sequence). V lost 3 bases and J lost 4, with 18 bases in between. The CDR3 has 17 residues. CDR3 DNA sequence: TGTGCCAGCAGCTTTCATCTCGGGGGGCAAGGCACCGGGGAGCTGTTTTTT. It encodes CASSFHLGGQGTGELFF.

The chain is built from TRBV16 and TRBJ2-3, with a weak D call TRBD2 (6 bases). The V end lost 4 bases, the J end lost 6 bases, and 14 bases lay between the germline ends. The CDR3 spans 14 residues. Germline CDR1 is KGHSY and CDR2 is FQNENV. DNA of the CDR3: TGTGCCAGCAGCCGGGAGGATAGCGGTGATACGCAGTATTTT. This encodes CASSREDSGDTQYF. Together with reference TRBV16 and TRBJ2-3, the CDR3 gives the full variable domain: GEEVAQTPKHLVRGEGQKAKLYCAPIKGHSYVFWYQQVLKNEFKFLISFQNENVFDETGMPKERFSAKCLPNSPCSLEIQATKLEDSAVYFCASSREDSGDTQYFGPGTRLTVL.

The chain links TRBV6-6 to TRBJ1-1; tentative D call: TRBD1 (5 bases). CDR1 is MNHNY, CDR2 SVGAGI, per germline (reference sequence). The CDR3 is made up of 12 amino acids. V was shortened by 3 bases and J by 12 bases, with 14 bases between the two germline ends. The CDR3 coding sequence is TGTGCCAGCAGTTATGGGGGAGGGGAAACTTTCTTT. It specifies CASSYGGGETFF.

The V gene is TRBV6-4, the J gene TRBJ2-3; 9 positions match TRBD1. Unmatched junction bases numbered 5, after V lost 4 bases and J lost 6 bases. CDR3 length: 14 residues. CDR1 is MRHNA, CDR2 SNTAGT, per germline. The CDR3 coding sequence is TGTGCCAGCAGTGCCACAGGGGGCGAGGATACGCAGTATTTT. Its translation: CASSATGGEDTQYF.

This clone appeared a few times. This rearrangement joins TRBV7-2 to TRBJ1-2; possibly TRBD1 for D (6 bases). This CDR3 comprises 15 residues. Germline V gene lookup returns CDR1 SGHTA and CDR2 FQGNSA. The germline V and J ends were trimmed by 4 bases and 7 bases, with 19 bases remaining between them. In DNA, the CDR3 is TGTGCCAGCAGCTACGAACAAACAGGGATGGGTGGCTACACCTTC. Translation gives CASSYEQTGMGGYTF.

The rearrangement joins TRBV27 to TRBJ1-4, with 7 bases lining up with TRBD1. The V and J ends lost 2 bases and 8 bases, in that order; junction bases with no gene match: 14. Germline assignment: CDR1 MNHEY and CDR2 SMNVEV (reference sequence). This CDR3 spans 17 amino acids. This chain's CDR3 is CASSLRGGASQQEKLFF. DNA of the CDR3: TGTGCCAGCAGTTTAAGAGGGGGCGCTTCCCAGCAGGAAAAACTGTTTTTT. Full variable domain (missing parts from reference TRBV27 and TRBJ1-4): EAQVTQNPRYLITVTGKKLTVTCSQNMNHEYMSWYRQDPGLGLRQIYYSMNVEVTDKGDVPEGYKVSRKEKRNFPLILESPSPNQTSLYFCASSLRGGASQQEKLFFGSGTQLSVL.

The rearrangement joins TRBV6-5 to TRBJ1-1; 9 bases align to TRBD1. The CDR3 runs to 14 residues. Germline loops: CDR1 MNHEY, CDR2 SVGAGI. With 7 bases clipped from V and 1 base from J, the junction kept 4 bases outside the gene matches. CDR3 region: CASTLTGGNTEAFF. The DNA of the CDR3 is TGTGCCAGCACCCTGACAGGGGGGAACACTGAAGCTTTCTTT.

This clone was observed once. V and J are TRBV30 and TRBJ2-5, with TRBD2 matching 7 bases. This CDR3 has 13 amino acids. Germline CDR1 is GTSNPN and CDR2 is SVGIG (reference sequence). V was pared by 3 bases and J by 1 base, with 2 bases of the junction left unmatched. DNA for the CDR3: TGTGCCTGGAGAGCGGGGCCCCAAGAGACCCAGTACTTC. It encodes CAWRAGPQETQYF.

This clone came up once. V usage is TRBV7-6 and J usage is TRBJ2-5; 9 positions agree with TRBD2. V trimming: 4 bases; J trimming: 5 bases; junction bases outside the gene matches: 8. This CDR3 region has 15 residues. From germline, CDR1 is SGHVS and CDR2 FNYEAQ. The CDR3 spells CASSSMLAGQETQYF. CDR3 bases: TGTGCCAGCAGCTCAATGCTAGCGGGGCAGGAGACCCAGTACTTC.

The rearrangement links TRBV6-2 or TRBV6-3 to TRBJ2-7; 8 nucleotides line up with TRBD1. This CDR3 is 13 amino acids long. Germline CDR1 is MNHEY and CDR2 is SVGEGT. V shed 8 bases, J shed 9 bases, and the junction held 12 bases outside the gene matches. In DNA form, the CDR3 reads TGTGCCAGCCGCCTCGACAGGGGATTAGGGCAGTACTTC. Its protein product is CASRLDRGLGQYF.

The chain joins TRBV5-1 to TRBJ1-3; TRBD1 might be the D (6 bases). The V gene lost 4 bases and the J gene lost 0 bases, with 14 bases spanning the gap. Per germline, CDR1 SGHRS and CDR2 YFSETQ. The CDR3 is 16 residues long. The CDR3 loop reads CASSPGVSFSGNTIYF. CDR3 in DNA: TGCGCCAGCAGCCCAGGGGTATCTTTCTCTGGAAACACCATATATTTT.

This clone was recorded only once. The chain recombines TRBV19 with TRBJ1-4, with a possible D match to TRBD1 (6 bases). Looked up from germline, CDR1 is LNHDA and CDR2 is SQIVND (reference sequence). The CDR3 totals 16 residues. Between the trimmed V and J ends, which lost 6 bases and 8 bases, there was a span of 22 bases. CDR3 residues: CASSPERARGDEKLFF. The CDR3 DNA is TGTGCCAGTAGCCCGGAGAGGGCCAGGGGAGACGAAAAACTGTTTTTT.

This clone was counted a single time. CDR3 amino acids: CASSHRGDTEAFF. The CDR3 DNA reads TGTGCCAGCAGCCACAGGGGGGACACTGAAGCTTTCTTT. The chain recombines TRBV5-4 with TRBJ1-1; 8 nucleotides line up with TRBD1. CDR1 is SGHNT, CDR2 YYREEE, per germline (reference sequence). Trimming removed 4 bases from V and 3 bases from J; junction bases left unmatched: 2. The CDR3 consists of 13 residues. Looking up the rest from reference TRBV5-4 and TRBJ1-1 gives the full variable domain: ETGVTQSPTHLIKTRGQQVTLRCSSQSGHNTVSWYQQALGQGPQFIFQYYREEENGRGNFPPRFSGLQFPNYSSELNVNALELDDSALYLCASSHRGDTEAFFGQGTRLTVV.

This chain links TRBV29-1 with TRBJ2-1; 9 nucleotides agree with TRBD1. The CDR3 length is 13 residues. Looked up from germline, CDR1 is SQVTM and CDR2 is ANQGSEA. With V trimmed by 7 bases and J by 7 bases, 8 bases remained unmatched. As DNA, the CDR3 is TGCAGCGGGGGGCCGGACAGGGGAAATGAGCAGTTCTTC. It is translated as CSGGPDRGNEQFF.

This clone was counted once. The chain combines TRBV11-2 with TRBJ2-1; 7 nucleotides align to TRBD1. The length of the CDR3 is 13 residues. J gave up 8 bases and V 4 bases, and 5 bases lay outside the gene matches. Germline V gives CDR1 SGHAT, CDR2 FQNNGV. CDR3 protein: CASSSGQEYEQFF. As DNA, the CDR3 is TGTGCCAGCAGCTCCGGACAGGAATATGAGCAGTTCTTC.

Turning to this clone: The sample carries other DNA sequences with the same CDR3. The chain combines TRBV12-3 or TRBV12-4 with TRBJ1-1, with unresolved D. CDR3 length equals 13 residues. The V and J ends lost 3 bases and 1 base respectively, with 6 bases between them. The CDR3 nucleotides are TGTGCCAGCAGTTTTGAGGGGAACACTGAAGCTTTCTTT. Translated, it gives CASSFEGNTEAFF.

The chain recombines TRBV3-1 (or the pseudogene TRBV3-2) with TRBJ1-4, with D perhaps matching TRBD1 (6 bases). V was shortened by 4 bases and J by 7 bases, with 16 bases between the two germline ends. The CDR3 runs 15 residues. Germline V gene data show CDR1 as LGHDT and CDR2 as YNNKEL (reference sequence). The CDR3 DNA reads TGTGCCAGCAGCCGGGAACAGGGTCGGGCTGAAAAACTGTTTTTT. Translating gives CASSREQGRAEKLFF.

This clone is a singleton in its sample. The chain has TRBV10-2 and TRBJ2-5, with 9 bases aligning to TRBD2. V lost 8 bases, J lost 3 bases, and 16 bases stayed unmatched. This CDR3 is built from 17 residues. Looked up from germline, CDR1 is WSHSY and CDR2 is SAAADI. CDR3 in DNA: TGCGCCAGCCTTAGGGGAGGTAGCGGGGGAGTAAAAGAGACCCAGTACTTC. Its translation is CASLRGGSGGVKETQYF.

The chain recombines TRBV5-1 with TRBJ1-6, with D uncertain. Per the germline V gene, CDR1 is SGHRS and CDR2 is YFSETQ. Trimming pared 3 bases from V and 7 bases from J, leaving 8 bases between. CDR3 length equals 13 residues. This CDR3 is CASSSDINSPLHF. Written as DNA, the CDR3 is TGCGCCAGCAGCTCCGACATAAATTCACCCCTCCACTTT.

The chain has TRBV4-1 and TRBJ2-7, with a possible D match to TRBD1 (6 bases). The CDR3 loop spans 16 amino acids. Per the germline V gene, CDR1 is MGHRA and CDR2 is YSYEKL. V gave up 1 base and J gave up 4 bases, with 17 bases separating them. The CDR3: CASSQVLIGQSYEQYF. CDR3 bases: TGCGCCAGCAGCCAAGTTTTAATAGGACAGAGTTACGAGCAGTACTTC.

The CDR3 DNA reads TGTGCCAGCAGCCTGACAGGGGAGGGTTATGGCTACACCTTC. This encodes CASSLTGEGYGYTF. This chain uses TRBV6-5 with TRBJ1-2; the match to TRBD1 covers 8 bases. This CDR3 comprises 14 residues. The trim removed 6 bases at V and 5 bases at J, leaving 8 bases unmatched. Germline V gives CDR1 MNHEY, CDR2 SVGAGI.

The chain's CDR3 is CATSRDLGRGGASSEAQYF. As DNA, the CDR3 is TGTGCCACCAGCAGAGATTTGGGGCGAGGCGGGGCTAGTAGCGAGGCCCAGTACTTC. The chain joins TRBV15 to TRBJ2-5; possibly TRBD2 for D (6 bases). This CDR3 has 19 amino acids. Trimming took 0 bases from V and 9 from J, leaving 29 bases between them. The germline V gene has CDR1 LNHNV and CDR2 YYDKDF (reference sequence). Based on the CDR3 plus reference TRBV15 and TRBJ2-5, the full variable domain is DAMVIQNPRYQVTQFGKPVTLSCSQTLNHNVMYWYQQKSSQAPKLLFHYYDKDFNNEADTPDNFQSRRPNTSFCFLDIRSPGLGDTAMYLCATSRDLGRGGASSEAQYFGPGTRLLVL.

The DNA for the CDR3 is TGTGCCAGCAGCGAATCGACTAGCTCTCCACAGTTCTTC. This encodes CASSESTSSPQFF. The chain couples TRBV7-3 to TRBJ2-1; 7 bases are a match to TRBD2. The CDR3 is made up of 13 amino acids. V lost 5 bases and J lost 13; bases outside the gene matches: 11. CDR1 SGHTA and CDR2 FQGTGA come from the germline V gene.